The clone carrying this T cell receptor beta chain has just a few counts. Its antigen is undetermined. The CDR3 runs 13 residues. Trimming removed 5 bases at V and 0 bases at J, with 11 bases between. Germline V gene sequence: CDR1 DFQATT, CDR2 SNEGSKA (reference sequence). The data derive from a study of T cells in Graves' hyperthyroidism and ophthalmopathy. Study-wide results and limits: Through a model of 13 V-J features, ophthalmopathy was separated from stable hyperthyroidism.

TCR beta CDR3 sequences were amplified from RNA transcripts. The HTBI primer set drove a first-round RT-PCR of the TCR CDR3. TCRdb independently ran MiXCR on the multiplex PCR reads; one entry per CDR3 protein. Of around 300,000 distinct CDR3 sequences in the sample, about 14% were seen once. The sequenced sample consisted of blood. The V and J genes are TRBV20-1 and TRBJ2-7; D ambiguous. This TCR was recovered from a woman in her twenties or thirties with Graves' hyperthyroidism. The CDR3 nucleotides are TGCAGTGCTCCACCCCACTTCTCCTACGAGCAGTACTTC. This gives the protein CSAPPHFSYEQYF.